A single sample gave rise to the 2 T cell receptor beta chains below, sequenced in a study of neurological immune-mediated disorders. TCRdb itself ran the 5' RACE reads through MiXCR, one entry per CDR3 protein. The table has approximately 130,000 distinct CDR3 sequences, roughly 3.2% seen once; the top ten hold about 1.2%. Sequencing was done on a sample of PBMCs. These receptors all come from a woman younger than 45 with multiple sclerosis.

Note on this clonotype: This may stem from a read error, because a much larger clone lies one nucleotide away. V and J are TRBV29-1 and TRBJ2-6; D gene uncertain. The CDR3 spans 12 residues. Germline CDR1 is SQVTM and CDR2 is ANQGSEA. This CDR3 reads CSADSGVNVLTF. In DNA, the CDR3 is TGCAGCGCCGACTCTGGGGTCAACGTCCTGACTTTC.

There are a few counts of this clonotype. The chain couples TRBV20-1 to TRBJ1-2; no firm D call. Germline assignment: CDR1 DFQATT and CDR2 SNEGSKA (reference sequence). CDR3 length: 15 amino acids. V gave up 3 bases and J gave up 0 bases, with 14 bases separating them. The CDR3 coding sequence is TGCAGTGCTAGTAAGAGTCCATTAGCTAACTATGGCTACACCTTC. It translates to CSASKSPLANYGYTF.